This T cell receptor (beta chain) originates from a study of spatial heterogeneity in lung cancer (dated by TCRdb to between 2019 and 2020). Broadly, across the study: Beta-chain transcripts were consistently detected in greater numbers than alpha-chain transcripts, which likely reflects a higher abundance of beta-chain transcripts. TCR transcript counts in tumor regions correlated strongly with a T cell transcriptional module score from matched bulk RNA-seq. In the raw uncorrected reads, each unique combination of TCR and UMI appeared more than ten times on average. The study quantitatively compared TCR alpha and beta repertoires across multiple tumor regions, matched nontumor lung and blood in non-small cell lung cancer. Nonsynonymous mutation counts, determined by whole-exome sequencing of tumor tissue, were related to TCR repertoire features. Both alpha and beta chains were TCR-sequenced in approximately 220 tumor regions, about 69 matched nontumor lung samples and approximately 50 PBMC samples obtained at surgery. The full study reports these points: TCR-seq coverage of tumor T cells was estimated at only roughly 6.6% for alpha chains and about 13% for beta chains. Confirming at a functional level the hypothesis that regional TCRs recognize regional mutations was considered to require additional single-cell paired TCR alpha and beta sequencing. The number of expanded intratumoral alpha and beta TCRs correlated with the tumor nonsynonymous mutation count. The count of ubiquitous expanded TCRs correlated with the count of ubiquitous nonsynonymous mutations, and the count of regional expanded TCRs correlated with the count of regional nonsynonymous mutations.

The V end gives up 7 bases and the J end 0 bases, leaving 12 bases in the junction not matched to a gene. CDR1 and CDR2 (SGHTA, FQGNSA) derive from the germline V gene. From its cysteine to its phenylalanine, the CDR3 spans 17 amino acids. Kept here is only the CDR3 DNA, which spans 51 bases and is read in frame from base 1. The time point tag for this specimen amounts to: sample taken at primary tumor resection. The donors were some 72 patients from the lung TRACERx cohort who had early-stage, untreated non-small cell lung cancer. Whole RNA extracted from tumor and nontumor lung tissue, or from cryopreserved PBMC samples, was used for TCR sequencing without cell sorting. Patients were selected for TCR sequencing only if sufficient RNA was available from at least two tumor regions. Before being selected, tumor and adjacent nontumor lung specimens were reviewed by a lung pathologist. The library was prepared using 5' RACE. Sequencing instrument: NextSeq 500. To allow correction of PCR and sequencing errors, the TCR library protocol tagged every TCR cDNA molecule with a unique molecular identifier. From the authors' description of their analysis: TCR identification, UMI-based error correction and CDR3 extraction were performed with Decombinator tools. Expanded TCRs were defined as those above a frequency of 2 per 1,000, corresponding to the top 1% of the tumor frequency distribution. Expanded tumor TCRs statistically deemed absent (corrected P<0.05) from at least one tumor region were classed as regional, and all other expanded tumor TCRs were classed as ubiquitous. Renyi diversity was computed with the R vegan package after each repertoire had been subsampled 100 times to 5,000 TCRs. CDR3 similarity networks were built from amino acid triplet string-kernel similarity, with CDR3s being connected when pairwise similarity was above 0.82. The public reads were reanalyzed by TCRdb: fastp trimming at Q25, MiXCR alignment, in-frame beta chains only. Rows with a matching CDR3 protein are joined into one entry that keeps the most common DNA and genes. For this entry, the V and J calls and clone size follow TCRdb and not the study's own pipeline. In this sample the table shows some 9,300 distinct CDR3 sequences, approximately 58% of which occur a single time. The ten biggest clones cover more than 25% of the sample.

Concerning this clonotype itself: Its antigen is not yet known. It has no much larger one-base neighbor in the sample; base qualities were not kept. This beta chain appears as a stray read in a library generated for alpha chains; its size is not informative.

The source of this sequence is a female donor with early-stage non-small cell lung cancer. Source: lung tumor tissue, taken at surgery. The chain is assembled from TRBV7-2 and TRBJ1-1; TRBD1 lines up with 9 middle nucleotides. The nucleotides are TGTGCCAGCACAGACGGACAGGGGTCTTACCTGAACACTGAAGCTTTCTTT. The translation is CASTDGQGSYLNTEAFF.